Sequencing of this T cell receptor beta chain was carried out in a study of OX40 agonist ivuxolimab in advanced cancers. Assay: immunoSEQ multiplex PCR; the TCRdb copy retains only in-frame clones and omits some. The data contain about 27,000 clones, roughly 80% of them seen just once; the ten biggest clones take up approximately 30%. The V gene's germline CDR1 is SGDLS and CDR2 YYNGEE. This CDR3 is built from 16 residues. Trimming removed 0 bases from V and 0 bases from J, with 12 bases in between. With regard to this clone: Its antigen is undetermined.

Study-wide results and caveats: Expanded clones belonging to CD8+ T cells outnumbered, on average, those of CD4+.

This receptor was identified in an adult with an advanced solid tumor such as melanoma, head and neck, liver or kidney cancer. Sample: CD4+ or CD8+ T cells sorted from blood, taken in a trial of the OX40 agonist ivuxolimab. The rearrangement joins TRBV9 to TRBJ1-2; no clear D. DNA for the CDR3: TGTGCCAGCAGCGTAGAAAGGGAATCAACTAACTATGGCTACACCTTC. Amino acid sequence: CASSVERESTNYGYTF.